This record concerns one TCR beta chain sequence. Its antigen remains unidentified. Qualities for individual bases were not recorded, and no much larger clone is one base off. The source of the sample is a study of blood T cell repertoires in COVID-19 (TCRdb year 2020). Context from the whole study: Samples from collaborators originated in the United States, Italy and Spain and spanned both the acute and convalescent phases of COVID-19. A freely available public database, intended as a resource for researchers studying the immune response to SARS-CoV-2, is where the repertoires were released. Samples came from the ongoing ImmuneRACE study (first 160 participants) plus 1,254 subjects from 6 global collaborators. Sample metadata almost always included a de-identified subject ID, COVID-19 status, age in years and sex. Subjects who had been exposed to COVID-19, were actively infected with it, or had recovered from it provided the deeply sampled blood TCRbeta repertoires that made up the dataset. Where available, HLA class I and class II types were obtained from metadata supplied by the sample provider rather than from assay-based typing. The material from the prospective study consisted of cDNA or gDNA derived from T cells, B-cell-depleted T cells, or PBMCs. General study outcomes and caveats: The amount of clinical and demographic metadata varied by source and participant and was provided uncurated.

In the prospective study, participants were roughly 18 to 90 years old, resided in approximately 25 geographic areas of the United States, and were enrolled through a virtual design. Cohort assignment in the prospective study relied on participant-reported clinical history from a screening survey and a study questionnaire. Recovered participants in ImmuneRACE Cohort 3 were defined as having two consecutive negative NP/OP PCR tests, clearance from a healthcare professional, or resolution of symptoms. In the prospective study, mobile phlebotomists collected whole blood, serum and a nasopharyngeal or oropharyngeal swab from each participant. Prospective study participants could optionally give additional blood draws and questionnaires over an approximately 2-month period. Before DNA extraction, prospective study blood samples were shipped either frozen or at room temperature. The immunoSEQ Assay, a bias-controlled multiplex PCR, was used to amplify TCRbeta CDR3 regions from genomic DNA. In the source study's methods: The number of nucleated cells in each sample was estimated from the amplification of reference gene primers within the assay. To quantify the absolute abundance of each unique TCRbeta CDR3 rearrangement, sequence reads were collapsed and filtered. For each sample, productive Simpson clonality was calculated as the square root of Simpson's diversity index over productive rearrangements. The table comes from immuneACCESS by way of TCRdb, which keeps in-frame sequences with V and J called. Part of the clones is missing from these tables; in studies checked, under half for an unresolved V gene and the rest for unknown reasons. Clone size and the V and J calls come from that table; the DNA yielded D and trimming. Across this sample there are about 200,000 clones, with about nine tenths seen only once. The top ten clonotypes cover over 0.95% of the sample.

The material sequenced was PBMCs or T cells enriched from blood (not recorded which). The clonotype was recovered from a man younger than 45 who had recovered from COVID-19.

CDR3 sequence: CASRDWTSNTEAFF. The sequenced DNA is TGCGCCAGCAGAGATTGGACTTCTAACACTGAAGCTTTCTTT. The V and J genes are TRBV10-2 and TRBJ1-1, with no confidently assigned D gene. The CDR3 runs 14 amino acids, cysteine and phenylalanine included. This entry keeps only the CDR3 DNA: 42 bases, framed from base 1. CDR1 and CDR2, per the germline V gene, are WSHSY and SAAADI. V sheds 6 bases and J sheds 2 bases, leaving 13 bases between their ends.